This record concerns one T cell receptor (beta chain) sequence. PCR amplification relied on 60 Vbeta primers (plus 13 Jbeta primers). The data were produced by immunoSEQ multiplex PCR, yet TCRdb's version contains in-frame clones alone and is incomplete. The table records 100,000 or so clones, around 83% of them present only once. The sample is drawn from a study of cytomegalovirus exposure and HLA in healthy donors. This CDR3 region has 12 residues. V lost 8 bases to trimming and J lost 7 bases; unmatched junction nucleotides: 2. CDR1 and CDR2 from the germline V gene are MNHEY and SVGAGI. The receptor's source is a woman younger than 35 in good health and CMV-seronegative. The chain carries TRBV6-5 and TRBJ1-4; 9 bases are a match to TRBD1. Source material: PBMCs. The chain's CDR3 is CASRTGVEKLFF. The CDR3 nucleotides read TGTGCCAGCCGGACAGGGGTTGAAAAACTGTTTTTT.